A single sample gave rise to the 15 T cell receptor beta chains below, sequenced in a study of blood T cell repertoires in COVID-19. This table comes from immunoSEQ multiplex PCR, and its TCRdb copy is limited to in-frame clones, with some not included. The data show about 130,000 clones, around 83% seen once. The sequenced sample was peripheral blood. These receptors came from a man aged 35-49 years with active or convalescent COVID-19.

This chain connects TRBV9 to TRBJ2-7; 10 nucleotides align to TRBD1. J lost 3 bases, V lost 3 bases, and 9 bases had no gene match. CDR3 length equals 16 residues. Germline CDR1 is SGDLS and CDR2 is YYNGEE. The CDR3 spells CASSGSSGTGVYEQYF. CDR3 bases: TGTGCCAGCAGCGGGTCCTCCGGGACAGGGGTCTACGAGCAGTACTTC.

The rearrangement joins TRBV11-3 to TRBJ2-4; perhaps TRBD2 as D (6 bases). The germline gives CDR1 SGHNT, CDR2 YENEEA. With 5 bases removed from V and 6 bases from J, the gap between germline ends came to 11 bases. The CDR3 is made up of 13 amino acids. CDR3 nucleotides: TGTGCCAGCAGCGGGGGGTCTACAAACATTCAGTACTTC. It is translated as CASSGGSTNIQYF. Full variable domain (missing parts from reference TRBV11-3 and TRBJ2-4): EAGVVQSPRYKIIEKKQPVAFWCNPISGHNTLYWYLQNLGQGPELLIRYENEEAVDDSQLPKDRFSAERLKGVDSTLKIQPAELGDSAVYLCASSGGSTNIQYFGAGTRLSVL.

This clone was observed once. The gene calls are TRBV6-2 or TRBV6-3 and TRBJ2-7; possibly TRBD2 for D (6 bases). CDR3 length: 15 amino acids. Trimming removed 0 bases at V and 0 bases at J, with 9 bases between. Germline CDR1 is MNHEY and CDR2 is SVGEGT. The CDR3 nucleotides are TGTGCCAGCAGTTACTCTCGGGGGTACTCCTACGAGCAGTACTTC. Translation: CASSYSRGYSYEQYF.

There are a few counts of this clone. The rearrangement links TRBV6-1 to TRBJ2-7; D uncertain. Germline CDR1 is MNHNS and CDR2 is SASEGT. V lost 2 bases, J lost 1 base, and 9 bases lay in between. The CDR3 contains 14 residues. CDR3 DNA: TGTGCCAGCAGTGAATTGGGCCGGTCCTACGAGCAGTACTTC. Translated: CASSELGRSYEQYF.

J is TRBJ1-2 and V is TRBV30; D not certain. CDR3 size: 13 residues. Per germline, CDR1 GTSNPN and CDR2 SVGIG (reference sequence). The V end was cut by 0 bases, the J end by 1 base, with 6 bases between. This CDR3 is CAWSVQVNYGYTF. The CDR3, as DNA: TGTGCCTGGAGTGTACAAGTTAACTATGGCTACACCTTC.

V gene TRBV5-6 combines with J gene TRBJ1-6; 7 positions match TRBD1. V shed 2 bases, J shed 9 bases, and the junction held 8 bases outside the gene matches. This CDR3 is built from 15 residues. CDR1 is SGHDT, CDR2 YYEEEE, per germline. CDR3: CASSFWPGGTSPLHF. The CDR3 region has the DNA TGTGCCAGCAGCTTCTGGCCAGGGGGGACTTCACCCCTCCACTTT.

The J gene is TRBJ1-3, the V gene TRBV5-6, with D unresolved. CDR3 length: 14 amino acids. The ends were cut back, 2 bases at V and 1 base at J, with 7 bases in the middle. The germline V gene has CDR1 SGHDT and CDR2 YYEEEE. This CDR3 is CASSFTKSGNTIYF. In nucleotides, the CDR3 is TGTGCCAGCAGCTTTACAAAGTCTGGAAACACCATATATTTT.

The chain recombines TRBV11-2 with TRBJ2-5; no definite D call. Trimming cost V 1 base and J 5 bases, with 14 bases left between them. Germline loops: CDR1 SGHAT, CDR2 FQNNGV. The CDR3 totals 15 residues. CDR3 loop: CASSLAGYLLETQYF. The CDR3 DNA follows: TGTGCCAGCAGCTTAGCGGGTTACCTCCTTGAGACCCAGTACTTC.

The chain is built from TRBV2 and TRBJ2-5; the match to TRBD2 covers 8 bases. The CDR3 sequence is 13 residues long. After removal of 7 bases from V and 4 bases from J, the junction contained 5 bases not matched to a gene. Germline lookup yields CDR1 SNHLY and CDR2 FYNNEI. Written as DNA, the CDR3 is TGTGCCAGCACGGGGGGGCGGCGAGAGACCCAGTACTTC. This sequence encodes CASTGGRRETQYF.

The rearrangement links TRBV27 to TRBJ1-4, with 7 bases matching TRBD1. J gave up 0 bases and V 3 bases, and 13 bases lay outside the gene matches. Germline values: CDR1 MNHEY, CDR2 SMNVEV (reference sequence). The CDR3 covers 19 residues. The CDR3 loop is CASSLKSPGGSSTNEKLFF. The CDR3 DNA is TGTGCCAGCAGTTTGAAGTCCCCAGGGGGTTCTTCAACTAATGAAAAACTGTTTTTT.

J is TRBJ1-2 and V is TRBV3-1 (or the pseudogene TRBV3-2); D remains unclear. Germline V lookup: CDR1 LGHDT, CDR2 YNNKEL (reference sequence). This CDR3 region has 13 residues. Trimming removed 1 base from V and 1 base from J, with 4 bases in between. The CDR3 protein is CASSQGHNYGYTF. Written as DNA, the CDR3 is TGTGCCAGCAGCCAAGGACATAACTATGGCTACACCTTC.

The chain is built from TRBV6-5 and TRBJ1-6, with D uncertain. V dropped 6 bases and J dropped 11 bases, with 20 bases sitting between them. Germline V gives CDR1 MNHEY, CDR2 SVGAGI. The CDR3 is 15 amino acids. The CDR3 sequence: CASSLTIFPLAPLHF. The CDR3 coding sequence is TGTGCCAGCAGCTTAACAATTTTTCCTCTGGCACCCCTCCACTTT.

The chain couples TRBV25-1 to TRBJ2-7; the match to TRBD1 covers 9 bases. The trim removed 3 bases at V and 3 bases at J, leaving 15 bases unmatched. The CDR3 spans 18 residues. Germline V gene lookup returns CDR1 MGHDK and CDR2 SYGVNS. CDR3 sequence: CASSDRHYGQGQGYEQYF. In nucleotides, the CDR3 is TGTGCCAGCAGTGACCGACATTACGGCCAGGGACAGGGCTACGAGCAGTACTTC.

The chain's CDR3 is CASTHTGGAEQYF. In DNA, the CDR3 is TGTGCCAGCACCCACACTGGGGGGGCCGAGCAGTACTTC. The rearrangement joins TRBV7-9 to TRBJ2-7; D is perhaps TRBD2 (7 bases). The CDR3 runs 13 residues. V lost 7 bases and J 6 bases, leaving 16 bases between the germline ends. Germline CDR1 and CDR2: SEHNR and FQNEAQ (reference sequence).

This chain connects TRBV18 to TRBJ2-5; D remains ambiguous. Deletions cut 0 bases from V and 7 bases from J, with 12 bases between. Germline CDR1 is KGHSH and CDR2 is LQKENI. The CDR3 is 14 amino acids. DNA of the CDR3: TGTGCCAGCTCACCACCCATTGCCACTCTGACCCAGTACTTC. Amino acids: CASSPPIATLTQYF.